This T cell receptor (beta chain) came from a study of blood T cells in healthy people across ages. Study observations and caveats: Observed TCR beta diversity showed a strong correlation with the percentage of naive T cells as measured by flow cytometry. For the donors, CMV status was unknown and possibly confounded expanded clonotype changes.

A J-beta primer mix and a sample-barcoded 5' primer were used in a second PCR of about 6 to 12 cycles. TCRdb ran MiXCR on the 5' RACE reads and lists one entry per CDR3 protein. This sample has about 320,000 distinct CDR3 sequences, with roughly a quarter found just once. Points on this clonotype: Its antigen is still unknown.

CDR3 length: 12 residues. Germline V gives CDR1 SQVTM, CDR2 ANQGSEA. Trimming took 8 bases from V and 3 from J, leaving 11 bases between them. The rearrangement links TRBV29-1 to TRBJ2-1; TRBD2 might be the D (6 bases). The sequencing sample was made of blood. This receptor was identified in a woman in her seventies in good health. The CDR3 sequence is CSTPGLYNEQFF. Written as DNA, the CDR3 is TGCAGCACCCCGGGACTCTACAATGAGCAGTTCTTC.